Each of the 5 T cell receptor delta chains below was sequenced from the same sample in a study of γδ T cells in repeated Plasmodium falciparum infection. TCRdb fed the multiplex PCR reads into CATT to redo clone calling. The sample carries around 46,000 delta-chain clones, roughly 1.6% recorded once. Vgamma9/Vdelta2+ and Vdelta2-negative gammadelta T cells were flow-sorted from PBMC for bulk sequencing. Source material: gamma-delta T cells from blood. These TCRs come from a pool of human donors (malaria-infected and uninfected, not separated).

This clone showed up just a few times. TCRdb has a much larger clone's protein, which differs at residue 11 from the translation of this DNA, likely because of a read error; what is shown is the protein translated from the DNA. This chain joins TRDV1 and TRDJ1, with a tentative D call TRDD3 (5 bases). The J gene is not listed in TCRdb, so it was assigned here from a DNA match to germline. This CDR3 has 20 amino acids. Germline CDR1 and CDR2: TSWWSYY and QGS. Trimming removed 0 bases at V and 2 bases at J, with 25 bases between. In DNA, the CDR3 is TGTGCTCTTGGGGAACTAAATCCCAACTACGGGGGGTGGAGAACCGATAAACTCATCTTT. Translation gives CALGELNPNYGGWRTDKLIF.

On this clone itself: The TCRdb protein, from a much larger clone, departs from this DNA's translation at residue 15, likely by read error; the protein shown derives from the DNA. No J gene call was made, and the V gene is TRDV2; the table assigns TRDD3, which was not confirmed against the DNA. Germline-derived CDR1 and CDR2 are GEAIGNYY and EKD. The CDR3 totals 17 residues. The CDR3 protein is CACDTGGYSWDTRQTFF. CDR3 DNA: TGTGCCTGTGACACTGGGGGATACTCCTGGGACACCCGACAGACGTTTTTC.

This clone was observed a few times. TCRdb's protein for this DNA is that of a much larger clone and differs from the translation at residue 11, likely a read error; the protein shown is the DNA translation. The gene calls are TRDV1 and TRDJ1; tentatively, D is TRDD3 (5 bases). V gave up 3 bases and J gave up 3 bases, with 17 bases separating them. The germline V gene has CDR1 TSWWSYY and CDR2 QGS. The CDR3 totals 16 residues. The CDR3 coding sequence is TGTGCTCTTGGGGAGGAGATACCCTCGTACCCCGATAAACTCATCTTT. This sequence encodes CALGEEIPSYPDKLIF.

This clone is deemed medium-sized (0.01 to 0.1%). The genes are TRDV1 and TRDJ1; the D gene is possibly TRDD3 (5 bases). V was clipped by 0 bases and J by 0 bases, with 23 bases between them. Germline CDR1 TSWWSYY, CDR2 QGS. The CDR3 extends over 20 amino acids. The CDR3 loop reads CALGELVSWNPRGYTDKLIF. CDR3 DNA sequence: TGTGCTCTTGGGGAACTAGTTTCGTGGAACCCGAGGGGGTACACCGATAAACTCATCTTT.

This clone was observed many times. The protein TCRdb lists belongs to a much larger clone and differs from this DNA's translation at residue 12, which points to a read error; the protein shown is made from the DNA. In nucleotides, the CDR3 is TGTGCTCTTGGGGAACGTCGGTACCTTCCTACGTGGGTCCACTGTACCGATAAACTCATCTTT. Translation: CALGERRYLPTWVHCTDKLIF. The chain carries TRDV1 and TRDJ1; 9 bases agree with TRDD2. After removal of 1 base from V and 2 bases from J, the junction contained 20 bases not matched to a gene. From germline, CDR1 is TSWWSYY and CDR2 QGS. The CDR3 spans 21 residues.